The entry below gives a single T cell receptor (beta chain) sequence along with its context. CDR1 is LNHDA, CDR2 SQIVND, per germline (reference sequence). V was trimmed by 7 bases and J by 1 base, leaving 10 bases between them. The CDR3 totals 13 residues. This record belongs to a study of shared clonotypes between healthy human individuals. Positive CCR7 selection of CD45RO-negative cells yielded the naive CD8 cells, and terminally differentiated effector memory CD45RA+ cells were excluded. TCRdb's table, derived via immunoSEQ multiplex PCR, lists solely in-frame clones and lacks some. The sample has 650,000 to 800,000 clones; under 95% are singletons.

Source material: naive CD8+ T cells sorted from blood. The rearrangement uses TRBV19 and TRBJ1-1; D uncertain. The receptor comes from a man younger than 40 in good health. CDR3 in amino acids: CASMGAENTEAFF. The DNA of the CDR3 is TGTGCCAGTATGGGTGCGGAGAACACTGAAGCTTTCTTT.